This paragraph covers one T cell receptor (beta chain) sequence. This sample was taken from a study of blood T cell repertoires in COVID-19. Study at large: COVID-19 samples collected from the United States, Italy and Spain covered acute and convalescent phases. In each case, the material was cDNA or gDNA derived from T cells, B-cell-depleted T cells, or PBMCs.

The V end lost 2 bases, the J end lost 7 bases, and 11 bases lay between the germline ends. This CDR3 is 13 amino acids long. Germline V gene lookup returns CDR1 SEHNR and CDR2 FQNEAQ (reference sequence). In the authors' workflow: The assay estimated nucleated cells by amplifying reference gene primers. This table comes from immunoSEQ multiplex PCR, and its TCRdb copy is limited to in-frame clones, with some not included. The V and J calls and clone size are taken from that table; D and trimming were inferred from the DNA. The table records about 59,000 clones, 79% of them present only once. The rearrangement links TRBV7-9 to TRBJ1-1; D not certain. What was sequenced was peripheral blood. This clonotype was sampled from a man aged 60 to 69 with acute or convalescent COVID-19. CDR3: CASSLTEGGEAFF. As DNA, the CDR3 is TGTGCCAGCAGCTTAACCGAGGGCGGTGAAGCTTTCTTT.